These T cell receptor beta chains were read from a single sample in a study of T cell responses to AZD1222 COVID-19 vaccine. TCRdb's copy holds only in-frame clones and misses some; the assay was immunoSEQ multiplex PCR. Here the sample spans tens of thousands of clones, 88% being singletons. The material sequenced was peripheral blood, taken 28 days after the second AZD1222 dose. These receptors were collected from an adult who received the AZD1222 COVID-19 vaccine. Each CDR3 is given with its conserved first and last residue. Fields, in order: V gene, J gene, D gene, clone size, CDR3 protein, CDR3 DNA. D genes are given only for firm matches. Size values are once, few and many counts, or a class for expanded clones, and some rows have none.

TRBV7-8	TRBJ1-6	TRBD1	.	CASSQGGRYPPLHF	TGTGCCAGCAGCCAGGGGGGCCGTTATCCCCCCCTCCACTTT
TRBV27	TRBJ2-3	TRBD2	once	CASSLRTSGSGVTDTQYF	TGTGCCAGCAGTCTCCGGACTAGCGGGAGTGGGGTCACAGATACGCAGTATTTT
TRBV6-5	TRBJ1-5	TRBD1	.	CASSTAGGSNQPQHF	TGTGCCAGCAGTACCGCAGGGGGGAGCAATCAGCCCCAGCATTTT
TRBV29-1	TRBJ1-2	.	.	CSVGQGTANYGYTF	TGCAGCGTCGGTCAAGGCACAGCTAACTATGGCTACACCTTC
TRBV12-3/TRBV12-4	TRBJ2-7	.	.	CASSLARDSEQYF	TGTGCCAGCAGTTTGGCTCGGGATAGCGAGCAGTACTTC
TRBV6-5	TRBJ1-2	TRBD1	.	CATVGQGRGYTF	TGTGCCACCGTGGGACAGGGGCGCGGCTACACCTTC
TRBV7-9	TRBJ2-7	.	.	CASGQNSNEQYF	TGTGCCAGTGGCCAAAATAGTAACGAGCAGTACTTC
TRBV3-1/TRBV3-2	TRBJ1-2	.	.	CASSQESNYGYTF	TGTGCCAGCAGCCAAGAATCTAACTATGGCTACACCTTC
TRBV9	TRBJ1-2	.	.	CASSLESGGYTF	TGTGCCAGCAGCCTCGAAAGTGGTGGCTACACCTTC
TRBV5-1	TRBJ1-1	.	.	CASSLSGGNTEAFF	TGCGCCAGCAGCCTCTCAGGAGGGAACACTGAAGCTTTCTTT
TRBV28	TRBJ1-2	TRBD1	.	CASSLSAGGAYGYTF	TGTGCCAGCAGTTTATCCGCAGGGGGCGCTTATGGCTACACCTTC
TRBV11-2	TRBJ1-3	.	.	CASSIPFKGQGNTIYF	TGTGCCAGCAGCATCCCTTTTAAGGGCCAAGGAAACACCATATATTTT
TRBV29-1	TRBJ1-2	.	.	CSVEGPGLELRGYGYTF	TGCAGCGTTGAGGGTCCGGGACTAGAATTGAGAGGCTATGGCTACACCTTC
TRBV5-6	TRBJ1-5	.	.	CASSSRVGQPQHF	TGTGCCAGCAGCTCCAGGGTCGGGCAGCCCCAGCATTTT
TRBV7-2	TRBJ1-5	.	once	CASSLVRGSNQPQHF	TGTGCCAGCAGCTTAGTCCGGGGTAGCAATCAGCCCCAGCATTTT
TRBV6-5	TRBJ2-5	TRBD2	.	CASKASGSETQYF	TGTGCCAGCAAGGCTAGCGGGAGTGAGACCCAGTACTTC
TRBV19	TRBJ1-2	.	once	CASNRTGVYLANYGYTF	TGTGCCAGTAATAGAACGGGCGTCTATCTCGCTAACTATGGCTACACCTTC
TRBV6-4	TRBJ2-5	TRBD1	.	CASSDSADRVSPPETQYF	TGTGCCAGCAGTGACTCGGCGGACAGGGTATCCCCACCAGAGACCCAGTACTTC
TRBV30	TRBJ2-4	.	.	CAYSQGTIAKNIQYF	TGTGCCTACTCACAGGGAACGATAGCCAAAAACATTCAGTACTTC
TRBV3-1/TRBV3-2	TRBJ1-2	.	.	CASSQDLSRAYGYTF	TGTGCCAGCAGCCAAGATTTAAGCCGGGCCTATGGCTACACCTTC
TRBV7-8	TRBJ2-7	.	once	CASSSDKQYF	TGTGCCAGCAGCTCGGATAAGCAGTACTTC
TRBV11-3	TRBJ1-1	.	once	CASSLGVNTEAFF	TGTGCCAGCAGCTTAGGAGTCAACACTGAAGCTTTCTTT
TRBV11-2	TRBJ1-1	TRBD1	.	CASSPPNRGYTEAFF	TGTGCCAGCAGCCCGCCGAACAGGGGTTACACTGAAGCTTTCTTT
TRBV5-1	TRBJ1-1	TRBD1	.	CASSVAGPTGGSGNTEAFF	TGCGCCAGCAGCGTGGCGGGGCCCACAGGGGGTAGTGGGAACACTGAAGCTTTCTTT
TRBV5-4	TRBJ2-7	.	.	CASRPGTIPYEQYF	TGTGCCAGCAGGCCCGGGACAATTCCCTACGAGCAGTACTTC
TRBV19	TRBJ1-1	.	.	CASSRQNTEAFF	TGTGCCAGTAGTAGGCAAAACACTGAAGCTTTCTTT
TRBV5-1	TRBJ1-1	.	once	CASSLAGGYTEAFF	TGCGCCAGCAGCTTGGCCGGCGGGTACACTGAAGCTTTCTTT
TRBV7-2	TRBJ1-2	.	.	CASSFGGEHGGYTF	TGTGCCAGCAGCTTCGGGGGCGAGCACGGTGGCTACACCTTC
TRBV10-3	TRBJ2-7	.	.	CAISEFTATYEQYF	TGTGCCATCAGTGAGTTTACAGCCACCTACGAGCAGTACTTC
TRBV27	TRBJ2-7	.	.	CASISVSYEQYF	TGTGCCAGCATTTCCGTCTCCTACGAGCAGTACTTC
TRBV4-3	TRBJ1-6	.	.	CASSQDRDSPLHF	TGCGCCAGCAGCCAAGACAGAGATTCACCCCTCCACTTT
TRBV19	TRBJ1-3	TRBD1	.	CASSISGTAGNTIYF	TGTGCCAGTAGTATAAGCGGGACAGCTGGAAACACCATATATTTT
TRBV5-5	TRBJ1-6	TRBD1	.	CASSSTTGGYNSPLHF	TGTGCCAGCAGCTCGACAACAGGGGGGTATAATTCACCCCTCCACTTT
TRBV2	TRBJ1-1	.	once	CASLLRQVDTEAFF	TGTGCCAGCCTTCTCAGACAGGTGGATACTGAAGCTTTCTTT
TRBV7-6	TRBJ1-2	.	.	CASSWGGRTEANYGYTF	TGTGCCAGCAGCTGGGGGGGTAGGACAGAAGCTAACTATGGCTACACCTTC
TRBV7-2	TRBJ2-2	.	.	CASSSLAPNTGELFF	TGTGCCAGCAGCTCCCTAGCCCCGAACACCGGGGAGCTGTTTTTT
TRBV4-3	TRBJ2-1	.	.	CASSQDGDISRPQQFF	TGCGCCAGCAGCCAAGATGGCGACATAAGCCGGCCCCAGCAGTTCTTC
TRBV9	TRBJ1-2	.	.	CASSDSPTGLYGYTF	TGTGCCAGCAGCGATAGCCCGACAGGTCTCTATGGCTACACCTTC
TRBV27	TRBJ2-7	TRBD2	once	CASSLSVSGSYEQYF	TGTGCCAGCAGTTTATCGGTTAGCGGGAGTTACGAGCAGTACTTC
TRBV12-3/TRBV12-4	TRBJ1-5	.	.	CASSLQNNQPQHF	TGTGCCAGCAGTTTACAGAACAATCAGCCCCAGCATTTT
TRBV7-2	TRBJ1-5	.	.	CASSFQGSGQPQHF	TGTGCCAGCAGCTTTCAGGGTAGCGGTCAGCCCCAGCATTTT
TRBV6-4	TRBJ1-6	.	.	CASSDGRENSPLHF	TGTGCCAGCAGTGACGGAAGGGAAAATTCACCCCTCCACTTT
TRBV19	TRBJ1-5	TRBD1	many	CASRGTGDNQPQHF	TGTGCCAGTAGGGGGACAGGGGACAATCAGCCCCAGCATTTT
TRBV5-1	TRBJ2-5	.	.	CASSLSAVGETQYF	TGCGCCAGCAGCTTGTCTGCGGTTGGGGAGACCCAGTACTTC
TRBV27	TRBJ2-5	.	.	CASRKGTETQYF	TGTGCCAGCAGGAAGGGAACAGAGACCCAGTACTTC
TRBV7-9	TRBJ1-6	TRBD1	.	CAIDYVAGGSYNSPLHF	TGTGCCATCGACTACGTGGCAGGGGGGTCCTATAATTCACCCCTCCACTTT
TRBV6-5	TRBJ2-2	.	.	CALKGNTGELFF	TGTGCCCTCAAAGGGAACACCGGGGAGCTGTTTTTT
TRBV4-2	TRBJ2-6	.	.	CASSQDGGANVLTF	TGTGCCAGCAGCCAAGATGGAGGGGCCAACGTCCTGACTTTC